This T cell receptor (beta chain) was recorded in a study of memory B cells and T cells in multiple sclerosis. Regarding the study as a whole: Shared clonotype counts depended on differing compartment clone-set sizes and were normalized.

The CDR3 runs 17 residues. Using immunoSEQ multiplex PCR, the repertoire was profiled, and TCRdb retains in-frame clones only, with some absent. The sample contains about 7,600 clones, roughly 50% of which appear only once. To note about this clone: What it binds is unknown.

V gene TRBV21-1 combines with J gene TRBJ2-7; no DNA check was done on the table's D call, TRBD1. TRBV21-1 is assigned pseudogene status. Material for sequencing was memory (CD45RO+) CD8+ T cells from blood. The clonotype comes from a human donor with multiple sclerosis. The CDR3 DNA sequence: TGTGCCAGCAGCAAAGCGCCGACCCCGGGCAGGGGCTGCGAGCAGTACTTC. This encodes CASSKAPTPGRGCEQYF.